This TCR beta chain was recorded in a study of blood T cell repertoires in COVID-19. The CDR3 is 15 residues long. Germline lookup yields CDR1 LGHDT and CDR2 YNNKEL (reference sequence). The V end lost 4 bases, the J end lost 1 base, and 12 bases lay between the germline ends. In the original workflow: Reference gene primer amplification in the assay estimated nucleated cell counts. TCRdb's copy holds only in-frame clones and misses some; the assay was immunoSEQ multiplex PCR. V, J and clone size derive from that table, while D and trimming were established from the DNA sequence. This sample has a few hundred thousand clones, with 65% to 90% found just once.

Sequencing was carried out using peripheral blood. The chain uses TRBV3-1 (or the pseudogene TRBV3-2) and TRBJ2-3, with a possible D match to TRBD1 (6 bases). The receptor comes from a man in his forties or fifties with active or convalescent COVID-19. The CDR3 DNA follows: TGTGCCAGCAGCCCCAGGGGTAGCGGCACAGATACGCAGTATTTT. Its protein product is CASSPRGSGTDTQYF.